The T cell receptor (beta chain) under discussion was sequenced for a study of blood T cells in healthy people across ages. Germline CDR1 SGHTA, CDR2 FQGTGA. V was pared by 2 bases and J by 4 bases, with 5 bases of the junction left unmatched. The CDR3 is 15 residues long. With a J-beta primer mix and a sample-barcoded 5' primer, a second PCR ran 7 to 11 cycles. TCRdb fed the 5' RACE reads into MiXCR, producing one record per CDR3 protein. The sample lists hundreds of thousands of distinct CDR3 sequences, 24% seen once, with around 10% in the top ten. In addition, the sample was reused for a study of T cells of mothers and their children.

The sample taken for sequencing was blood. The receptor was isolated from a boy between 10 and 17 years old in good health. V gene TRBV7-3 combines with J gene TRBJ2-1, with TRBD2 identical over 7 bases. For the CDR3, the DNA is TGTGCCAGCAGCTTAGACCCGGGGGGATACAATGAGCAGTTCTTC. Protein product: CASSLDPGGYNEQFF.